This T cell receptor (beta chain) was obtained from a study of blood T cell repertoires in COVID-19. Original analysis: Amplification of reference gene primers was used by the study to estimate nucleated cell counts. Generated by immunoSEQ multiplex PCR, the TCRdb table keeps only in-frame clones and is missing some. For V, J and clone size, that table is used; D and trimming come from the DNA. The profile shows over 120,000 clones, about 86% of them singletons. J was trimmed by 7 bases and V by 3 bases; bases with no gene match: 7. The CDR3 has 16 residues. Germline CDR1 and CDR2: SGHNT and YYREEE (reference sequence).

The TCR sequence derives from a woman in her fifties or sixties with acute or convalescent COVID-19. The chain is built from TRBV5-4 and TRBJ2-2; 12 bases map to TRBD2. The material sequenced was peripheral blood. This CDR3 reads CASSSALAGGRGELFF. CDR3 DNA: TGTGCCAGCAGCTCAGCACTAGCGGGAGGCCGCGGGGAGCTGTTTTTT.